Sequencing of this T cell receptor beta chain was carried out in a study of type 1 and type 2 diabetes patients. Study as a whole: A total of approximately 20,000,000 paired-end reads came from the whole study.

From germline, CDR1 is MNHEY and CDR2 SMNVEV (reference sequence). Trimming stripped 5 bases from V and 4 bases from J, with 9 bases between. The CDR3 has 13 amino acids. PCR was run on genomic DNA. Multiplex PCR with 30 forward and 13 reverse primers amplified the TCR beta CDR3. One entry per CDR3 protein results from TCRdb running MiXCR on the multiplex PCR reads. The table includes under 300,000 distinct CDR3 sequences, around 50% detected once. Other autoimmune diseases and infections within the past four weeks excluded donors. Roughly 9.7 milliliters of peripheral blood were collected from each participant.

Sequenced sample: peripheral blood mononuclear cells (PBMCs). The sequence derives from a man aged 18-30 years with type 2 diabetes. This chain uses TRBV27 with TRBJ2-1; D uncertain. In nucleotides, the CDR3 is TGTGCCAGCAGTCCCAAAGGGTACAATGAGCAGTTCTTC. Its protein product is CASSPKGYNEQFF.